The present entry profiles one TCR beta chain with its context. What it binds is unknown. This sample stems from a study of blood T cells in healthy people across ages. It was with a sample-barcoded 5' primer and a J-beta primer mix that a second PCR of about 6 to 12 cycles was run. A single record per CDR3 protein comes from TCRdb applying MiXCR to the 5' RACE reads. The data contain 1.5 million to 2 million distinct CDR3 sequences, about 39% of them singletons. General study points: It was held that diversity estimates obtained from one million T cells represented underestimates. Roughly linear age-related decline in beta diversity appeared, significant by age around 36. Fewer expanded clones and more diversity marked long-lived versus aged donors.

There are 14 residues in the CDR3. Trimming left V 2 bases short and J 8 bases short, with 13 bases between. Germline V gene sequence: CDR1 SGHAT, CDR2 FQNNGV. The sample taken for sequencing was blood. This clonotype was obtained from a human donor in good health. The V call is TRBV11-2, the J call TRBJ2-1; D is unclear. CDR3 region: CASSLQPNSDEQFF. The CDR3 nucleotides are TGTGCCAGCAGCTTACAACCAAACAGCGATGAGCAGTTCTTC.